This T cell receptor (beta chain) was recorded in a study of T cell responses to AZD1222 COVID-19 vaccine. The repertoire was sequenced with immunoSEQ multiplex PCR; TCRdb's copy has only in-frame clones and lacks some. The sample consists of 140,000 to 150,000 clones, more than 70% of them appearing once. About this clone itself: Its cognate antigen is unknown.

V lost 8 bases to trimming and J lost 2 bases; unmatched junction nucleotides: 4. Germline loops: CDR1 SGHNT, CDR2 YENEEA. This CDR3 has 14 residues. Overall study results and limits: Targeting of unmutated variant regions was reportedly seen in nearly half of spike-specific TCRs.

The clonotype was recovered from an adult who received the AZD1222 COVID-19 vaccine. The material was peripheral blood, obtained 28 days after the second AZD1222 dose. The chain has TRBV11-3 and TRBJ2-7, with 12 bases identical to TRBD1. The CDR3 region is CASSRDRGPYEQYF. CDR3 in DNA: TGTGCCAGCTCCCGGGACAGGGGGCCCTACGAGCAGTACTTC.